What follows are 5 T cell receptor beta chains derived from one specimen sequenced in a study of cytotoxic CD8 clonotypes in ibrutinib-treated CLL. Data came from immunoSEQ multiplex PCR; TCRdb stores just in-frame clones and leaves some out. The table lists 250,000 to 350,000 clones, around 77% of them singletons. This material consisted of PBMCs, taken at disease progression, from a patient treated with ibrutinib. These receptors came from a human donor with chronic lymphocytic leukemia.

For the CDR3, the DNA is TGTGCCAGCATGAGGGGGGAGTGGGAGACCCAGTACTTC. This sequence encodes CASMRGEWETQYF. The chain is built from TRBV6-1 and TRBJ2-5; D possibly uses TRBD1 or TRBD2 (6 bases each). Trimming left V 7 bases short and J 5 bases short, with 14 bases between. CDR3 length equals 13 residues. Per the germline V gene, CDR1 is MNHNS and CDR2 is SASEGT.

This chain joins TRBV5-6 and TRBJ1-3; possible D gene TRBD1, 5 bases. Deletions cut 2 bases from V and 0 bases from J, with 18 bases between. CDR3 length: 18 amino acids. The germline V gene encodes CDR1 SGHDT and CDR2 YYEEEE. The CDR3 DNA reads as TGTGCCAGCAGCTTAATCGGGGCAGGAAAGGACTCTGGAAACACCATATATTTT. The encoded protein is CASSLIGAGKDSGNTIYF.

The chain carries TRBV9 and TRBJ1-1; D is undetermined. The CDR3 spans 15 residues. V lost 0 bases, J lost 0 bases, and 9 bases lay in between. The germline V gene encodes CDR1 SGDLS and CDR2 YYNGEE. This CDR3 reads CASSVGGNMNTEAFF. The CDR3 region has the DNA TGTGCCAGCAGCGTAGGGGGAAACATGAACACTGAAGCTTTCTTT.

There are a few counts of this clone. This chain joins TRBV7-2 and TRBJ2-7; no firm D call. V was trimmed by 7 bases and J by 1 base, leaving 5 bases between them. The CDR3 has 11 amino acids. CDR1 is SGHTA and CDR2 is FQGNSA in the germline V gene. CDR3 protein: CASTDSYEQYF. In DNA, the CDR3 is TGTGCCAGCACGGATTCCTACGAGCAGTACTTC.

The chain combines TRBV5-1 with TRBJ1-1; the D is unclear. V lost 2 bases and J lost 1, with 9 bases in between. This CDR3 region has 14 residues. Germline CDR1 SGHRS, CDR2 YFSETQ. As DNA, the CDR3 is TGCGCCAGCAGCTTTCAATCGGCGAACACTGAAGCTTTCTTT. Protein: CASSFQSANTEAFF.